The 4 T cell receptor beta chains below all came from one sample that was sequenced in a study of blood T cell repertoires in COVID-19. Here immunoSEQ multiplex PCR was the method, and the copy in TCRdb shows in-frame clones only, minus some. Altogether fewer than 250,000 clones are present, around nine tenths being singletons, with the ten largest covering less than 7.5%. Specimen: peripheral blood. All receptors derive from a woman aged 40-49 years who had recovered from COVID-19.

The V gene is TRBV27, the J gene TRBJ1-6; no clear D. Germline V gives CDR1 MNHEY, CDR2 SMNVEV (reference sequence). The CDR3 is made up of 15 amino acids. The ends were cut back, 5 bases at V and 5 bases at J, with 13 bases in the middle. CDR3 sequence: CASSPEGWDNSPLHF. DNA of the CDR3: TGTGCCAGCAGTCCGGAGGGCTGGGATAATTCACCCCTCCACTTT.

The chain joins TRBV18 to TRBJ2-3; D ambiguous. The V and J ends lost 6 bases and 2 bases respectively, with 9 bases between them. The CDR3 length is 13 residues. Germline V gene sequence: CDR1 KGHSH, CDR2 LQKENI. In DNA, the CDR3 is TGTGCCAGCTCCCTGAGAAACACAGATACGCAGTATTTT. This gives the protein CASSLRNTDTQYF.

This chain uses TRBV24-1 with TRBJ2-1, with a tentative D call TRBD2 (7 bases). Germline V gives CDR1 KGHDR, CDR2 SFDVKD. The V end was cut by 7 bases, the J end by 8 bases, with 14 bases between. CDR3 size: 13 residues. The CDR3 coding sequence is TGTGCCACCAGGGCCCCGGGGGGCGATGAGCAGTTCTTC. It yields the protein CATRAPGGDEQFF.

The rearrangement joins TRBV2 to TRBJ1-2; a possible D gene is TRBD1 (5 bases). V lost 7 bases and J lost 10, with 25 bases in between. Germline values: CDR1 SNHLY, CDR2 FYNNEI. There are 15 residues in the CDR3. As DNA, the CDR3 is TGTGCCAGCAACGAGCCCCAAAGGACACGGTTTGACTACACCTTC. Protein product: CASNEPQRTRFDYTF.